The clone carrying this TCR beta chain came up many times. No antigen is known for it. The data were taken from a study of early T cells in non-severe SARS-CoV-2 infection. Study-wide background: RNA in bulk from unsorted whole blood was sequenced, and chains were unpaired.

The CDR3 length is 13 residues. Per germline, CDR1 SGHRS and CDR2 YFSETQ. Trimming removed 4 bases at V and 6 bases at J, with 12 bases between. Researchers tagged individual cDNA molecules with unique molecular identifiers. One entry per CDR3 protein results from TCRdb running MiXCR on the 5' RACE reads. The table shows about 63,000 distinct CDR3 sequences, with roughly 13% occurring only once. Overall study findings and caveats: VDJdb matches were skewed toward anti-spike CD8 T cell responses.

The specimen was whole blood. J is TRBJ2-3 and V is TRBV5-1; tentatively, D is TRBD2 (5 bases). The receptor was derived from an adult who was a healthcare worker with PCR-confirmed SARS-CoV-2 infection or an uninfected control (not recorded which). The CDR3 is CASSLRGSDTQYF. Here the CDR3 DNA reads TGCGCCAGCAGCCTCCGGGGTTCGGATACGCAGTATTTT.